The rows below give T cell receptor beta chains drawn from one sample of a study of beta chain features in type 1 diabetes. Data came from immunoSEQ multiplex PCR; TCRdb stores just in-frame clones and leaves some out. The sample contains approximately 300,000 clones, approximately 10% of which appear only once. Sequencing was performed on naive CD4+ T cells from blood. All receptors derive from a young woman in good health. The CDR3 runs from the conserved cysteine through the conserved F or W. D genes are given only for firm matches. The size of a clone is reported for some rows only, either as once, few or many, or as a class for expanded clones.

j_call v_call clone_size d_call cdr3_aa cdr3_nt
TRBJ1-5 TRBV7-9 few NA CAVWGGLDNQPQHF TGTGCCGTATGGGGGGGGCTCGACAATCAGCCCCAGCATTTT
TRBJ2-7 TRBV4-2 few TRBD2 CASSQVLLAGEQYF TGTGCCAGCAGCCAAGTGCTACTAGCGGGAGAGCAGTACTTC
TRBJ1-1 TRBV6-5 NA NA CASSYGVWRDTEAFF TGTGCCAGCAGTTACGGGGTCTGGAGGGATACTGAAGCTTTCTTT
TRBJ1-3 TRBV4-3 NA NA CASSQVIGNTIYF TGCGCCAGCAGCCAAGTTATCGGAAACACCATATATTTT
TRBJ2-1 TRBV18 few TRBD1 CASSRGTGDYNEQFF TGTGCCAGCTCACGGGGGACAGGGGATTACAATGAGCAGTTCTTC
TRBJ1-5 TRBV2 few NA CASSEGQSSNQPQHF TGTGCCAGCAGTGAGGGGCAGAGTAGCAATCAGCCCCAGCATTTT
TRBJ2-5 TRBV6-6 NA TRBD2 CASSGLAGTQETQYF TGTGCCAGCAGTGGACTAGCGGGGACCCAAGAGACCCAGTACTTC
TRBJ1-5 TRBV7-2 few TRBD1 CASSKGAGRFNQPQHF TGTGCCAGCAGTAAGGGGGCAGGGCGATTCAATCAGCCCCAGCATTTT
TRBJ2-2 TRBV28 NA NA CASSLSGRGSSGELFF TGTGCCAGCAGTTTATCGGGTCGCGGGTCGAGCGGGGAGCTGTTTTTT
TRBJ2-3 TRBV6-1 few TRBD2 CASSASFIAGGLDTQYF TGTGCCAGCAGTGCCTCCTTTATAGCGGGAGGTTTAGATACGCAGTATTTT
TRBJ2-5 TRBV29-1 few TRBD1 CSGGGTGVPETQYF TGCAGCGGGGGCGGGACAGGGGTCCCAGAGACCCAGTACTTC
TRBJ2-1 TRBV25-1 few TRBD2 CASSEYRGSGRDEQFF TGTGCCAGCAGTGAATATCGTGGTAGCGGGAGGGATGAGCAGTTCTTC
TRBJ2-5 TRBV28 NA TRBD2 CASSPGLAGAETQYF TGTGCCAGCAGCCCTGGACTAGCGGGAGCAGAGACCCAGTACTTC
TRBJ2-7 TRBV23-1 many NA CASTTSHRVEQYF TGCGCCAGCACCACTTCGCATCGAGTCGAGCAGTACTTC
TRBJ2-6 TRBV19 few NA CASRPSGSGANVLTF TGTGCCAGTAGACCCTCCGGTTCTGGGGCCAACGTCCTGACTTTC
TRBJ2-7 TRBV29-1 few TRBD2 CSVGGRAYEQYF TGCAGCGTTGGCGGGAGAGCGTACGAGCAGTACTTC
TRBJ1-2 TRBV9 few TRBD1 CASSPGQQAYGYTF TGTGCCAGCAGCCCGGGACAGCAAGCGTATGGCTACACCTTC
TRBJ2-7 TRBV5-1 NA TRBD1 CASSWGLRDRDDEQYF TGCGCCAGCAGTTGGGGGCTCCGGGACAGGGACGACGAGCAGTACTTC
TRBJ2-5 TRBV18 NA TRBD2 CASSPPLLAGGETQYF TGTGCCAGCTCACCACCCCTTCTAGCGGGAGGAGAGACCCAGTACTTC
TRBJ2-7 TRBV18 few NA CASSPPALSSYEQYF TGTGCCAGCTCACCACCCGCACTGAGCTCCTACGAGCAGTACTTC
TRBJ2-2 TRBV7-2 few NA CASSLDGRANTGELFF TGTGCCAGCAGCTTAGACGGCAGGGCGAACACCGGGGAGCTGTTTTTT
TRBJ2-1 TRBV2 few TRBD2 CASSPLAQYNEQFF TGTGCCAGCAGTCCACTAGCGCAGTACAATGAGCAGTTCTTC
TRBJ1-2 TRBV4-1 NA TRBD1 CASSLGDRSRGYTF TGCGCCAGCAGCCTCGGGGACAGGTCGCGTGGCTACACCTTC
TRBJ2-1 TRBV4-2 few NA CASSQDRGFNEQFF TGTGCCAGCAGCCAAGACAGGGGATTCAATGAGCAGTTCTTC
TRBJ2-5 TRBV4-1 NA TRBD2 CASSHGTSGSIETQYF TGCGCCAGCAGCCATGGGACTAGCGGGAGTATTGAGACCCAGTACTTC
TRBJ2-5 TRBV28 few TRBD2 CASSLPKGAGEETQYF TGTGCCAGCAGTCTCCCTAAAGGAGCGGGAGAGGAGACCCAGTACTTC
TRBJ2-7 TRBV5-1 NA NA CASSLAAGYEQYF TGCGCCAGCAGCTTGGCCGCGGGCTACGAGCAGTACTTC
TRBJ1-2 TRBV28 NA NA CASRPTGSGAGYTF TGTGCCAGCAGGCCCACTGGTTCAGGGGCTGGCTACACCTTC
TRBJ2-7 TRBV5-1 NA NA CASSLSTGSSSYEQYF TGCGCCAGCAGCTTGAGCACTGGGAGTAGTTCCTACGAGCAGTACTTC
TRBJ1-4 TRBV13 NA NA CASSRGHINEKLFF TGTGCCAGCAGCCGGGGACATATTAATGAAAAACTGTTTTTT
TRBJ2-1 TRBV27 few NA CASSFTGFDEQFF TGTGCCAGCAGTTTCACAGGGTTCGATGAGCAGTTCTTC
TRBJ2-1 TRBV7-3 few NA CASSVETGEQFF TGTGCCAGCTCTGTAGAGACGGGTGAGCAGTTCTTC
TRBJ2-5 TRBV5-1 few NA CASSLGQGQETQYF TGCGCCAGCAGCTTGGGGCAGGGCCAAGAGACCCAGTACTTC
TRBJ2-7 TRBV4-3 NA NA CASSQKRESTSYEQYF TGCGCCAGCAGCCAAAAACGGGAGTCTACTTCCTACGAGCAGTACTTC
TRBJ1-2 TRBV10-3 NA NA CAISSVEGESYTF TGTGCCATCAGCTCCGTGGAGGGCGAGAGCTACACCTTC
TRBJ1-1 TRBV28 few TRBD1 CASISPMATGEAFF TGTGCCAGCATCTCCCCCATGGCGACAGGGGAAGCTTTCTTT
TRBJ1-4 TRBV28 NA NA CASSQGRTRGEKLFF TGTGCCAGCAGTCAGGGGCGGACTCGGGGTGAAAAACTGTTTTTT
TRBJ2-3 TRBV28 NA NA CASSLNPGTDTQYF TGTGCCAGCAGTTTAAATCCAGGGACAGATACGCAGTATTTT
TRBJ2-3 TRBV28 NA NA CASSLHAETTSTDTQYF TGTGCCAGCAGTTTGCACGCCGAGACAACTAGCACAGATACGCAGTATTTT
TRBJ2-3 TRBV7-6 few NA CASSHGLVTDTQYF TGTGCCAGCAGTCACGGTCTAGTAACAGATACGCAGTATTTT
TRBJ2-3 TRBV15 few NA CATRRERADTQYF TGTGCCACCAGACGTGAGCGGGCAGATACGCAGTATTTT
TRBJ2-1 TRBV4-2 NA NA CASSQESGNEQFF TGTGCCAGCAGCCAAGAGAGCGGGAATGAGCAGTTCTTC
TRBJ2-3 TRBV5-1 few TRBD2 CASSSVAGGSTDTQYF TGCGCCAGCAGCTCCGTAGCGGGAGGGTCGACAGATACGCAGTATTTT
TRBJ2-7 TRBV29-1 NA TRBD1 CSVESQQGSYEQYF TGCAGCGTTGAAAGCCAACAGGGGTCCTACGAGCAGTACTTC
TRBJ2-4 TRBV7-2 few TRBD2 CASSTSGTEIYYF TGTGCCAGCAGCACTAGCGGGACGGAGATATATTACTTC
TRBJ2-3 TRBV7-2 NA TRBD1 CASSLRQGQGAADTQYF TGTGCCAGCAGCTTACGCCAGGGACAGGGGGCGGCAGATACGCAGTATTTT
TRBJ2-3 TRBV7-2 few NA CASSRQSTDTQYF TGTGCCAGCAGCCGCCAGAGCACAGATACGCAGTATTTT
TRBJ1-2 TRBV30 many NA CAWREGNYGYTF TGTGCCTGGAGGGAGGGGAACTATGGCTACACCTTC
TRBJ2-1 TRBV4-1 few TRBD2 CASSQRGALGSSGITSYNEQFF TGCGCCAGCAGCCAACGGGGGGCCCTTGGGTCTAGCGGGATAACCTCCTACAATGAGCAGTTCTTC
TRBJ1-2 TRBV18 NA NA CASSPLQGNYGYTF TGTGCCAGCTCACCTTTACAGGGAAACTATGGCTACACCTTC
TRBJ2-7 TRBV6-1 NA NA CASSPFMYEQYF TGTGCCAGCAGTCCATTCATGTACGAGCAGTACTTC
TRBJ2-2 TRBV6-5 NA NA CASSYDGTSNTGELFF TGTGCCAGCAGTTACGACGGGACATCGAACACCGGGGAGCTGTTTTTT
TRBJ2-1 TRBV30 NA TRBD2 CACSPGLAVNEQFF TGTGCCTGCAGTCCGGGACTAGCGGTGAATGAGCAGTTCTTC
TRBJ1-5 TRBV7-2 few TRBD1 CASSFTTGGPNQPQHF TGTGCCAGCAGCTTCACGACAGGGGGCCCGAATCAGCCCCAGCATTTT
TRBJ2-7 TRBV7-9 NA NA CASSLKGPPYEQYF TGTGCCAGCAGCCTGAAGGGGCCCCCCTACGAGCAGTACTTC
TRBJ2-7 TRBV7-2 NA NA CASSPGAVEQYF TGTGCCAGCAGCCCTGGGGCGGTCGAGCAGTACTTC
TRBJ2-1 TRBV18 few TRBD2 CASSPLRLAAWGSYNEQFF TGTGCCAGCTCACCTTTACGACTAGCGGCCTGGGGCTCCTACAATGAGCAGTTCTTC
TRBJ2-3 TRBV2 few TRBD1 CASSMRQGASTDTQYF TGTGCCAGCAGTATGCGACAGGGGGCTAGCACAGATACGCAGTATTTT